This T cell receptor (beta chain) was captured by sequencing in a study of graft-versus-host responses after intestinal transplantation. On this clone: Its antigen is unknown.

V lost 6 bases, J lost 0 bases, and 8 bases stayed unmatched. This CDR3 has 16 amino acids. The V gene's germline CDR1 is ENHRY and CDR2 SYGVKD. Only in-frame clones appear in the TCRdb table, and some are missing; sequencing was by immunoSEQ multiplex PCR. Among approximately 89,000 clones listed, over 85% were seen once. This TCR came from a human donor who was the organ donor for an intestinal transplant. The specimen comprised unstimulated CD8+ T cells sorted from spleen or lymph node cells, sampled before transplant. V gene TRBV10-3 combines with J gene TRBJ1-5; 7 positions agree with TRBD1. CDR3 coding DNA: TGTGCCATCAGCCAGGGGGTTTACTATAGCAATCAGCCCCAGCATTTT. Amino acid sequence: CAISQGVYYSNQPQHF.